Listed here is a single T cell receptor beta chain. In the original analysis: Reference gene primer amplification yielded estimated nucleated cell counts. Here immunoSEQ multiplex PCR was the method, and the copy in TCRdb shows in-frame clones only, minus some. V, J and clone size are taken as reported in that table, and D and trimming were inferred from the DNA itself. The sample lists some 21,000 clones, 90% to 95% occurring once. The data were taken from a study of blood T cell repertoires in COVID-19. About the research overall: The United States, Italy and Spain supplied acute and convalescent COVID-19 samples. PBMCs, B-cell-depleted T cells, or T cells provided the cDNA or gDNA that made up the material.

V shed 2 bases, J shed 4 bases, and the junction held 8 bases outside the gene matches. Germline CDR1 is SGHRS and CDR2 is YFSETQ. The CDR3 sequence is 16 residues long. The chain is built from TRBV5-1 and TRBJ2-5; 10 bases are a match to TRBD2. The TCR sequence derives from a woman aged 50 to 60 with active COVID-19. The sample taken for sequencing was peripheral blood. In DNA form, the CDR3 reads TGCGCCAGCAGCTTAGGGCTAGCGGGAGATTCAGAGACCCAGTACTTC. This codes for CASSLGLAGDSETQYF.